A selection of T cell receptor beta chains follows, all from one sample in a study of graft-versus-host responses after intestinal transplantation. Their antigens remain unidentified. TCRdb's copy holds only in-frame clones and misses some; the assay was immunoSEQ multiplex PCR. There are approximately 89,000 clones in the sample; about 94% occur only once, and over 0.15% lies in the top ten. The sequencing here drew on unstimulated CD4+ T cells sorted from spleen or lymph node cells, taken before intestinal transplant. These receptors all stem from a human donor who received an intestinal transplant. Each CDR3 is given without its conserved first and last residue. Fields, in order: V gene, J gene, CDR3 protein.

v_gene: TRBV4-1; j_gene: TRBJ2-5; CDR3aa: ASSPYPGTRKAVLEETQY
v_gene: TRBV27; j_gene: TRBJ1-1; CDR3aa: ASSLSGGLVRNTEAF
v_gene: TRBV21-1; j_gene: TRBJ1-5; CDR3aa: ASSKVGTVRQPQH
v_gene: TRBV7-8; j_gene: TRBJ2-7; CDR3aa: ASSLATGGYEQY
v_gene: TRBV30; j_gene: TRBJ2-7; CDR3aa: AWSRQGLYEQY
v_gene: TRBV19; j_gene: TRBJ2-1; CDR3aa: ASIGQVYNEQF
v_gene: TRBV4-1; j_gene: TRBJ1-4; CDR3aa: ASSQMGLANEKLF
v_gene: TRBV5-6; j_gene: TRBJ2-5; CDR3aa: ASSLALAVD
v_gene: TRBV5-1; j_gene: TRBJ1-3; CDR3aa: ASSSTGPGNTIY
v_gene: TRBV27; j_gene: TRBJ1-2; CDR3aa: ASSPGDRAAGYT
v_gene: TRBV6-1; j_gene: TRBJ2-3; CDR3aa: ASSEALAITDTQY
v_gene: TRBV5-1; j_gene: TRBJ2-1; CDR3aa: ASSLRTSSNEQF
v_gene: TRBV5-8; j_gene: TRBJ2-3; CDR3aa: ASSFVLAGGPLSTDTQY
v_gene: TRBV7-2; j_gene: TRBJ1-1; CDR3aa: ASSLDRDTEAF
v_gene: TRBV30; j_gene: TRBJ2-7; CDR3aa: AWSKDFTYYEQY
v_gene: TRBV9; j_gene: TRBJ2-3; CDR3aa: ASSVGTSIADTQY
v_gene: TRBV2; j_gene: TRBJ2-3; CDR3aa: VSSQRGGVTDTQY
v_gene: TRBV4-2; j_gene: TRBJ2-1; CDR3aa: ASSQDTGAYNEQF
v_gene: TRBV5-1; j_gene: TRBJ2-5; CDR3aa: ASSWGRSRLEGPQETQY
v_gene: TRBV5-1; j_gene: TRBJ2-7; CDR3aa: ASSLELAGYEQY
v_gene: TRBV19; j_gene: TRBJ1-5; CDR3aa: ASSMQGGQPQH
v_gene: TRBV30; j_gene: TRBJ1-4; CDR3aa: AWSVHTGGSNEKLF
v_gene: TRBV6-4; j_gene: TRBJ1-1; CDR3aa: ASSDSPTGGNTEAF
v_gene: TRBV28; j_gene: TRBJ2-5; CDR3aa: ASSFGSRGLATRGVIGAQY
v_gene: TRBV27; j_gene: TRBJ1-5; CDR3aa: ASSFRVLNQPQH
v_gene: TRBV28; j_gene: TRBJ1-2; CDR3aa: ASNAGTGVINYGYT
v_gene: TRBV11-2; j_gene: TRBJ2-3; CDR3aa: ASSLFRGGAGTDTQY
v_gene: TRBV5-8; j_gene: TRBJ2-1; CDR3aa: ASSPIGGYNEQF
v_gene: TRBV7-2; j_gene: TRBJ2-7; CDR3aa: ASSSGTGTPYEQY
v_gene: TRBV30; j_gene: TRBJ1-2; CDR3aa: AWSTPGTGGNGYT
v_gene: TRBV30; j_gene: TRBJ1-3; CDR3aa: ASGQGGNTIY
v_gene: TRBV5-1; j_gene: TRBJ2-3; CDR3aa: ASSLASKGDTQY
v_gene: TRBV7-9; j_gene: TRBJ1-2; CDR3aa: ASSSHSGGYT